The 16 T cell receptor beta chains in this list originate from one sample, sequenced in a study of control samples from healthy donors and cancer patients. The protocol was immunoSEQ multiplex PCR, while the TCRdb copy is restricted to in-frame clones and leaves out a portion. The repertoire holds more than 100,000 clones, with more than 70% as singletons. The source material was blood. Receptors were obtained from a man aged 35 to 55 in good health.

This clone was seen only once. The chain has TRBV10-1 and TRBJ2-5; D gene ambiguous. The CDR3 has 14 amino acids. Trimming cost V 0 bases and J 1 base, with 6 bases left between them. Germline CDR1 WNHNN, CDR2 SYGVQD (reference sequence). DNA for the CDR3: TGCGCCAGCAGTGAGTCCACCGGCCAAGAGACCCAGTACTTC. Its translation is CASSESTGQETQYF.

The J gene is TRBJ2-7, the V gene TRBV6-5, with 9 positions matching TRBD1. Germline-derived CDR1 and CDR2 are MNHEY and SVGAGI. CDR3 length: 14 residues. V was pared by 2 bases and J by 3 bases, with 2 bases of the junction left unmatched. CDR3 nucleotide sequence: TGTGCCAGCAGTTACCGGGGACAGGGCTACGAGCAGTACTTC. Translated, it gives CASSYRGQGYEQYF.

The CDR3 nucleotides read TGTGCCAGCAGGAGGGGGGGTAATTCACCCCTCCACTTT. Translated, it gives CASRRGGNSPLHF. The gene calls are TRBV3-1 (or the pseudogene TRBV3-2) and TRBJ1-6, with a weak D call TRBD1 (6 bases). V was cut by 6 bases and J by 6 bases, with 9 bases left in between. The CDR3 runs 13 residues. Germline V gene data show CDR1 as LGHDT and CDR2 as YNNKEL (reference sequence).

A few counts support this clone. The chain links TRBV7-2 to TRBJ1-1, with D unresolved. V lost 1 base and J lost 4, with 13 bases in between. Germline V gene sequence: CDR1 SGHTA, CDR2 FQGNSA. CDR3 length: 15 amino acids. CDR3 amino acids: CASSLEMGVGTEAFF. CDR3 nucleotide sequence: TGTGCCAGCAGCTTAGAAATGGGAGTAGGCACTGAAGCTTTCTTT.

The chain joins TRBV7-8 to TRBJ2-3, with 8 bases identical to TRBD2. The CDR3 runs 16 residues. CDR1 and CDR2 (germline): SGHVS, FQNEAQ. With 3 bases clipped from V and 2 bases from J, the junction kept 7 bases outside the gene matches. The CDR3 region is CASSFGGGWDTDTQYF. The CDR3 DNA follows: TGTGCCAGCAGCTTCGGCGGGGGGTGGGACACAGATACGCAGTATTTT. The variable domain in full, with the rest retrieved from reference TRBV7-8 and TRBJ2-3, is GAGVSQSPRYKVAKRGQDVALRCDPISGHVSLFWYQQALGQGPEFLTYFQNEAQLDKSGLPSDRFFAERPEGSVSTLKIQRTQQEDSAVYLCASSFGGGWDTDTQYFGPGTRLTVL.

The chain carries TRBV6-5 and TRBJ1-2; D uncertain. In germline, CDR1 is MNHEY, CDR2 SVGAGI. This CDR3 has 13 residues. The V gene lost 4 bases and the J gene lost 1 base, with 7 bases spanning the gap. The CDR3 reads CASSFLNNYGYTF. The CDR3 region has the DNA TGTGCCAGCAGTTTCCTAAATAACTATGGCTACACCTTC.

J is TRBJ1-1 and V is TRBV11-2; D not resolved. The CDR3 consists of 12 residues. Trimming took off 0 bases at V and 12 bases at J, with 11 bases between the two ends. Germline loops: CDR1 SGHAT, CDR2 FQNNGV. The CDR3 spells CASSLDPGIPFF. CDR3 in DNA: TGTGCCAGCAGCTTAGATCCAGGTATCCCTTTCTTT.

The genes are TRBV10-1 and TRBJ2-2; perhaps TRBD1 as D (5 bases). The V gene lost 2 bases and the J gene lost 0 bases, with 10 bases spanning the gap. Germline values: CDR1 WNHNN, CDR2 SYGVQD (reference sequence). CDR3 length: 16 residues. DNA of the CDR3: TGCGCCAGCAGTGAGATGGGGCCTTCGAACACCGGGGAGCTGTTTTTT. This sequence encodes CASSEMGPSNTGELFF.

The chain joins TRBV5-6 to TRBJ1-2, with D tentatively TRBD1 (5 bases). Between the trimmed V and J ends, which lost 4 bases and 5 bases, there was a span of 21 bases. Germline-derived CDR1 and CDR2 are SGHDT and YYEEEE. This CDR3 has 16 residues. CDR3 DNA sequence: TGTGCCAGCAGCAGAGACGGGACGGCTACTTCTTATGGCTACACCTTC. The encoded protein is CASSRDGTATSYGYTF.

The chain joins TRBV24-1 to TRBJ1-2; 11 bases align to TRBD1. The V segment lost 4 bases and the J segment 3 bases; nucleotides outside the gene matches: 12. CDR1 KGHDR and CDR2 SFDVKD come from the germline V gene. The length of the CDR3 is 18 residues. This CDR3 reads CATSDQTSDRGQDYGYTF. In DNA form, the CDR3 reads TGTGCCACCAGTGACCAGACCTCGGACAGGGGGCAGGACTATGGCTACACCTTC.

The chain is built from TRBV5-8 and TRBJ1-4; D is unclear. V lost 0 bases to trimming and J lost 2 bases, with 5 bases between them. The germline gives CDR1 SGHTS, CDR2 YDEGEE. CDR3 size: 14 residues. CDR3 nucleotide sequence: TGTGCCAGCAGCTTGGGGCGGACTAATGAAAAACTGTTTTTT. This encodes CASSLGRTNEKLFF. Full variable domain (rest looked up from reference TRBV5-8 and TRBJ1-4): EAGVTQSPTHLIKTRGQQATLRCSPISGHTSVYWYQQALGLGLQFLLWYDEGEERNRGNFPPRFSGRQFPNYSSELNVNALELEDSALYLCASSLGRTNEKLFFGSGTQLSVL.

V usage is TRBV6-6 and J usage is TRBJ2-7; D unclear. Germline loops: CDR1 MNHNY, CDR2 SVGAGI (reference sequence). This CDR3 is 12 amino acids long. V was shortened by 5 bases and J by 7 bases, with 12 bases between the two germline ends. CDR3 in amino acids: CASSPSSLEQYF. The CDR3 bases are TGTGCCAGCAGTCCCTCAAGCCTAGAGCAGTACTTC.

V and J are TRBV14 and TRBJ1-5; TRBD1 matches at 10 bases. Losses at the gene ends were 1 base for V and 0 bases for J; bases not matched to a gene: 6. Germline values: CDR1 SGHDN, CDR2 FVKESK. The CDR3 covers 18 residues. CDR3 residues: CASSQVGTGDPSNQPQHF. In DNA, the CDR3 is TGTGCCAGCAGCCAAGTCGGGACAGGGGACCCTAGCAATCAGCCCCAGCATTTT. The full variable domain, completed using reference TRBV14 and TRBJ1-5, is EAGVTQFPSHSVIEKGQTVTLRCDPISGHDNLYWYRRVMGKEIKFLLHFVKESKQDESGMPNNRFLAERTGGTYSTLKVQPAELEDSGVYFCASSQVGTGDPSNQPQHFGDGTRLSIL.

This chain links TRBV5-1 with TRBJ1-2, with TRBD1 identical over 7 bases. In germline, CDR1 is SGHRS, CDR2 YFSETQ. The V and J ends lost 2 bases and 0 bases, in that order; junction bases with no gene match: 4. The CDR3 is 15 residues long. The CDR3 is CASSLWGQSNYGYTF. The CDR3 DNA reads TGCGCCAGCAGCTTATGGGGACAGTCTAACTATGGCTACACCTTC. Variable domain in full (rest from reference TRBV5-1 and TRBJ1-2): KAGVTQTPRYLIKTRGQQVTLSCSPISGHRSVSWYQQTPGQGLQFLFEYFSETQRNKGNFPGRFSGRQFSNSRSEMNVSTLELGDSALYLCASSLWGQSNYGYTFGSGTRLTVV.

This sequence joins TRBV7-8 and TRBJ2-5, with D uncertain. V was cut by 2 bases and J by 5 bases, with 15 bases left in between. Germline V gene data show CDR1 as SGHVS and CDR2 as FQNEAQ. CDR3 length: 15 amino acids. The CDR3 here is CASSLFLRLGETQYF. CDR3 nucleotides: TGTGCCAGCAGCTTATTTCTACGGTTGGGGGAGACCCAGTACTTC.

The chain joins TRBV5-6 to TRBJ2-1, with D possibly matching TRBD2 (6 bases). This CDR3 spans 15 amino acids. Trimming shortened V by 4 bases and J by 4 bases, and 15 bases separated the two germline ends. The V gene's germline CDR1 is SGHDT and CDR2 YYEEEE. CDR3 DNA: TGTGCCAGCAGCGCCGACTGGGCGGGGTACAATGAGCAGTTCTTC. Translated: CASSADWAGYNEQFF.